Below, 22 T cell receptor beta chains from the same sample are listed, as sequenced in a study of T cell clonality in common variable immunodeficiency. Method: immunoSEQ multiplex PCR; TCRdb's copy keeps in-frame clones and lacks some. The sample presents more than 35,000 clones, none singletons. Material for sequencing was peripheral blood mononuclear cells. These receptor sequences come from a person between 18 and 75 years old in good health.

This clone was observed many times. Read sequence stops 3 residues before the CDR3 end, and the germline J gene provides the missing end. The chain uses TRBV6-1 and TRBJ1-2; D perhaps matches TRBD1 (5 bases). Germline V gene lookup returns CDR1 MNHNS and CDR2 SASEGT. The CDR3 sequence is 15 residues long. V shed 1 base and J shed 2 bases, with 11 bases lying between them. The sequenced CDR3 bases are TGTGCCAGCAGTGAAGGTCCGGGGGGGAACTATGGC. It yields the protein CASSEGPGGNYG. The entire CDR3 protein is CASSEGPGGNYGYTF.

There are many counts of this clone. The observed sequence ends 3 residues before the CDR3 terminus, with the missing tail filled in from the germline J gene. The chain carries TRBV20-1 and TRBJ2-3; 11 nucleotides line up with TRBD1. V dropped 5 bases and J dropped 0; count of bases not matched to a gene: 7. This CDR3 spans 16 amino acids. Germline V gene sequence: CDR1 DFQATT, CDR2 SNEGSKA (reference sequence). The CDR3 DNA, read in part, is TGCAGTGCTGTCCGCTGGGACAGGGGGAGCACAGATACG. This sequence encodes CSAVRWDRGSTDT. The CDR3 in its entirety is CSAVRWDRGSTDTQYF.

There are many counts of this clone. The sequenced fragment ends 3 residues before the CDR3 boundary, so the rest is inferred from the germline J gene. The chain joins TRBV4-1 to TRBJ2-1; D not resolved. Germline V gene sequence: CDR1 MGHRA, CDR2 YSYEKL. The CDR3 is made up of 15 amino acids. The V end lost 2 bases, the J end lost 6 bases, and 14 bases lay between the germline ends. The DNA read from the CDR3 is TGCGCCAGCAGCCAATCCTCTAGTTCTGTCAATGAG. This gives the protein CASSQSSSSVNE. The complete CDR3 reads CASSQSSSSVNEQFF.

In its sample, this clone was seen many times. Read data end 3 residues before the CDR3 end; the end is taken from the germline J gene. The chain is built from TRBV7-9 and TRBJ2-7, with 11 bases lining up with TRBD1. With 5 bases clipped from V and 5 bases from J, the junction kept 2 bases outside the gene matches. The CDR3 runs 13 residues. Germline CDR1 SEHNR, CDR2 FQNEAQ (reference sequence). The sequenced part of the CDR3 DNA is TGTGCCAGCAGCCGGGGACAGGGGGACGAG. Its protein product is CASSRGQGDE. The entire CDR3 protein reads CASSRGQGDEQYF.

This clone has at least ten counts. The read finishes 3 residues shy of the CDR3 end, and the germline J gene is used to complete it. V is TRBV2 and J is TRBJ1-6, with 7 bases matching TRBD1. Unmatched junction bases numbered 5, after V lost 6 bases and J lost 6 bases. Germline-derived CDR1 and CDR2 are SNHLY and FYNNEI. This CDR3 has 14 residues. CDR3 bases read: TGTGCCAGCAGAAGAGACAGGGCTAATTCACCC. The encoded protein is CASRRDRANSP. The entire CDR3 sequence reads CASRRDRANSPLHF. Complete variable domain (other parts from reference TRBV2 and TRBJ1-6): EPEVTQTPSHQVTQMGQEVILRCVPISNHLYFYWYRQILGQKVEFLVSFYNNEISEKSEIFDDQFSVERPDGSNFTLKIRSTKLEDSAMYFCASRRDRANSPLHFGNGTRLTVT.

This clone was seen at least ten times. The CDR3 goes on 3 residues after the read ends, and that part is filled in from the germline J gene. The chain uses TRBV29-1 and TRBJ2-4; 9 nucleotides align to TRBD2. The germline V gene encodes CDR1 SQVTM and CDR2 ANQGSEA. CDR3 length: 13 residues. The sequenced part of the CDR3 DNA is TGCAGCGCCGCGGGGGGGGCGAACTATGGT. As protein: CSAAGGANYG. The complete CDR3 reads CSAAGGANYGQYF.

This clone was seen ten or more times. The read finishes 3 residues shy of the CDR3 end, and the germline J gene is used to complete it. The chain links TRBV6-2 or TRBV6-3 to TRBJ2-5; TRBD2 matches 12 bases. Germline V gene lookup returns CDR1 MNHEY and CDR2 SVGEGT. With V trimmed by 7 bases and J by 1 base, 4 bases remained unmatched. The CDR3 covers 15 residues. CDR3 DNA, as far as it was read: TGTGCCAGCACTATGACTAGCGGGGGCCAAGAGACC. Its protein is CASTMTSGGQET. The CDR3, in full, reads CASTMTSGGQETQYF.

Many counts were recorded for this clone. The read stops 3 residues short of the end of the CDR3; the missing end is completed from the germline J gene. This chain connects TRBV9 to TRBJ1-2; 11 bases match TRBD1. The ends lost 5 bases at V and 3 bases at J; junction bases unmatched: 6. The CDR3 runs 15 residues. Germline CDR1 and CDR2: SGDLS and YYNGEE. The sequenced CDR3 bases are TGTGCCAGCAGTGCTCGGGACAGGGGGTACTATGGC. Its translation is CASSARDRGYYG. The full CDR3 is CASSARDRGYYGYTF. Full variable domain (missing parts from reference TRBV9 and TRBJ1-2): DSGVTQTPKHLITATGQRVTLRCSPRSGDLSVYWYQQSLDQGLQFLIQYYNGEERAKGNILERFSAQQFPDLHSELNLSSLELGDSALYFCASSARDRGYYGYTFGSGTRLTVV.

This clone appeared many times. CDR3 amino acids: CASSFTGTGHGYTF. The part of the CDR3 DNA that was read is TGTGCCAGCAGCTTCACCGGGACAGGACATGGC. V is TRBV7-2 and J is TRBJ1-2; 8 bases are a match to TRBD1. Coverage ceases 3 residues before the CDR3 finishes, and the germline J gene fills in the end. In germline, CDR1 is SGHTA, CDR2 FQGNSA. Germline trimming cut 3 bases from V and 6 bases from J; bases unmatched to any gene: 6. This CDR3 is 14 amino acids long. The full variable domain, in which reference TRBV7-2 and TRBJ1-2 provide the parts outside the CDR3, is GAGVSQSPSNKVTEKGKDVELRCDPISGHTALYWYRQSLGQGLEFLIYFQGNSAPDKSGLPSDRFSAERTGGSVSTLTIQRTQQEDSAVYLCASSFTGTGHGYTFGSGTRLTVV.

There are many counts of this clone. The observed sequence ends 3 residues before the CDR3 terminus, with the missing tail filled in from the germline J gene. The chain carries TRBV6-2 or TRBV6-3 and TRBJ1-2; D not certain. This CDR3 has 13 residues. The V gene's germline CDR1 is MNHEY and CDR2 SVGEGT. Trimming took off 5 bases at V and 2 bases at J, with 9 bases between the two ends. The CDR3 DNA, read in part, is TGTGCCAGCAGTAATTCAGAGAACTATGGC. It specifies CASSNSENYG. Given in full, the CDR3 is CASSNSENYGYTF.

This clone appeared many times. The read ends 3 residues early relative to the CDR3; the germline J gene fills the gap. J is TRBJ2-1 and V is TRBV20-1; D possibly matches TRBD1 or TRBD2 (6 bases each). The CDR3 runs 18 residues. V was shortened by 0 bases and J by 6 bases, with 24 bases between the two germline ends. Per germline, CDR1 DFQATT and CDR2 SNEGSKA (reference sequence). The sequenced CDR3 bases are TGCAGTGCTAGAGATGACCTCTTCTTGCGGGAAGGGGGCAATGAG. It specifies CSARDDLFLREGGNE. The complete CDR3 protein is CSARDDLFLREGGNEQFF.

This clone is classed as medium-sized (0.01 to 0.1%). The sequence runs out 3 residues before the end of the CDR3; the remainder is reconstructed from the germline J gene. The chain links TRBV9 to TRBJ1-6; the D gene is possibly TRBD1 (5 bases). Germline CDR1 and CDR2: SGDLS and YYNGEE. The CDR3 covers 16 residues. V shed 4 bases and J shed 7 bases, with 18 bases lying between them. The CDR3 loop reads CASSPRGVDTNSPLHF. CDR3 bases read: TGTGCCAGCAGCCCGAGAGGTGTGGACACAAATTCACCC.

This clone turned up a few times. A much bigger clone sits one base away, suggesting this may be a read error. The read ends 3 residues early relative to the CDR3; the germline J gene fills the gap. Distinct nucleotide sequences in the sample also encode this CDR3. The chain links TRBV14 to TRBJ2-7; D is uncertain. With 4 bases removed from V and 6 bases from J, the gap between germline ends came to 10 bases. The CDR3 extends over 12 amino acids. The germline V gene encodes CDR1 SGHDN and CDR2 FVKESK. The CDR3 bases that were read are TGTGCCAGCAGCCCGGTCTCGGGCGAG. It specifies CASSPVSGE. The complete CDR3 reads CASSPVSGEQYF.

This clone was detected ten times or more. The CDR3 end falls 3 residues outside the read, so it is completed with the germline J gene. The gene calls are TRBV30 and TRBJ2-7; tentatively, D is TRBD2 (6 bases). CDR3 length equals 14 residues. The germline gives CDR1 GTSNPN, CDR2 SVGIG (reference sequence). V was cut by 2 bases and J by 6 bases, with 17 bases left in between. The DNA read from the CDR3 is TGTGCCTGGAGTATCCCCCGGGGGTTTGTCGAG. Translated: CAWSIPRGFVE. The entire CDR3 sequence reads CAWSIPRGFVEQYF.

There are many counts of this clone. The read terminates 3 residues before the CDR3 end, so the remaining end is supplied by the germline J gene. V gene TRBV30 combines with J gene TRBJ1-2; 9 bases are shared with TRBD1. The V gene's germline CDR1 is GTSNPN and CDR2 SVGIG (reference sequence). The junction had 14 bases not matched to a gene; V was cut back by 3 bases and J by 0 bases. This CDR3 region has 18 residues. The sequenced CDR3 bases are TGTGCCTGGAGAGCGAGCTTAATCCGGGACAGGGCTAACTATGGC. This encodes CAWRASLIRDRANYG. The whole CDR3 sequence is CAWRASLIRDRANYGYTF.

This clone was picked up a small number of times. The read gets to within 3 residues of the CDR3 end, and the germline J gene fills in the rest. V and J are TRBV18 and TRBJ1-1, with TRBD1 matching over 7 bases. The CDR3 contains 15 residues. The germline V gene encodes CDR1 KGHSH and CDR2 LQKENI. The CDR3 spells CASSLLRGQSYEAFF. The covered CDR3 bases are TGTGCCAGCTCACTACTAAGGGGGCAATCCTACGAG.

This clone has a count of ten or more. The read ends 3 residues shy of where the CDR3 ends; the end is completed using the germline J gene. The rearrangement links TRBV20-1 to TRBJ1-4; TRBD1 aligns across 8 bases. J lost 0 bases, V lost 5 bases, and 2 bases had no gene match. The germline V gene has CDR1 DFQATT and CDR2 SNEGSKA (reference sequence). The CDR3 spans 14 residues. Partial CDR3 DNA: TGCAGTGCTGAGACAGGGGCAACTAATGAAAAA. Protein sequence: CSAETGATNEK. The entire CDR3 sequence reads CSAETGATNEKLFF.

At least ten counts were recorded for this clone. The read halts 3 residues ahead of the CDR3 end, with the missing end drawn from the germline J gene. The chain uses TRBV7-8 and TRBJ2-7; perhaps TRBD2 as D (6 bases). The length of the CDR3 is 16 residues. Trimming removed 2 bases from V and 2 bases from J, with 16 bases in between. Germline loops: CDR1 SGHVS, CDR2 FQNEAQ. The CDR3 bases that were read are TGTGCCAGCAGCTTATTCGGAGGCGGGATTACCTACGAG. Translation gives CASSLFGGGITYE. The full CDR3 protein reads CASSLFGGGITYEQYF.

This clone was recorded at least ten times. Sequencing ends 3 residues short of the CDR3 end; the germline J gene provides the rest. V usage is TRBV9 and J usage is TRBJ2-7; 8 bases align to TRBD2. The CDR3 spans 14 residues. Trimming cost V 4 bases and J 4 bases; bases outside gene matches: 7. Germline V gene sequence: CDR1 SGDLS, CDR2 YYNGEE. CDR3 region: CASSPIAGFYEQYF. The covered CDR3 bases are TGTGCCAGCAGCCCTATAGCGGGGTTTTACGAG.

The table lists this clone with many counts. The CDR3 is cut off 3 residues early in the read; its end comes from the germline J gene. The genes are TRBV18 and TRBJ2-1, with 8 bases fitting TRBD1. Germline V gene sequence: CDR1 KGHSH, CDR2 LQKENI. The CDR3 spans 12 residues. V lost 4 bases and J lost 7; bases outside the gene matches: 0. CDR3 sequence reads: CASSRTGNEQFF. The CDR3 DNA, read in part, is TGTGCCAGCTCACGGACAGGGAATGAG.

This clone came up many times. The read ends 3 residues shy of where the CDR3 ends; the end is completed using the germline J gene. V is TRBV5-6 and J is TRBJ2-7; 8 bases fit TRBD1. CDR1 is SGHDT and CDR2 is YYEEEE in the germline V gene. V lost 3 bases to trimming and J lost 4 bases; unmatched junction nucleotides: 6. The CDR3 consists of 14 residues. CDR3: CASSSAGGRYEQYF. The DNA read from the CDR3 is TGTGCCAGCAGCTCAGCAGGGGGCAGGTACGAG.

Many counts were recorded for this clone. The sequenced part of the CDR3 DNA is TGTGCCATCAGCACACCGGGACTAGCGATCCCCAATGAG. Its protein is CAISTPGLAIPNE. In full, the CDR3 is CAISTPGLAIPNEQFF. The V gene is TRBV10-3, the J gene TRBJ2-1; 10 bases map to TRBD2. The read ends 3 residues early relative to the CDR3; the germline J gene fills the gap. The junction had 11 bases not matched to a gene; V was cut back by 6 bases and J by 6 bases. Per germline, CDR1 ENHRY and CDR2 SYGVKD. This CDR3 comprises 16 residues.